This T cell receptor beta chain was captured by sequencing in a study of glioma-infiltrating T cells after dendritic cell vaccination. The immunoSEQ assay amplified TCRB CDR3 from up to roughly 2 ug DNA. The protocol was immunoSEQ multiplex PCR, while the TCRdb copy is restricted to in-frame clones and leaves out a portion. There are roughly 23,000 clones in the sample; around 74% occur only once, and about 37% lies in the top ten. This CDR3 has 14 residues. CDR1 SGHTA and CDR2 FQGNSA come from the germline V gene. The V gene lost 5 bases and the J gene lost 2 bases, with 13 bases spanning the gap. This clonotype originated in a human donor with glioblastoma. This specimen consisted of blood, obtained before dendritic cell vaccination. This rearrangement joins TRBV7-2 to TRBJ2-7; no reliable D call. The CDR3 sequence: CASSPFSSTYEQYF. CDR3 sequence (DNA): TGTGCCAGCAGCCCGTTTAGCAGTACCTACGAGCAGTACTTC.